The present entry profiles one T cell receptor beta chain with its context. Its antigen is unidentified. The data originate from a study of OX40 agonist ivuxolimab in advanced cancers. About the research overall: Hepatocellular carcinoma, melanoma, renal cell or head and neck cancer was diagnosed in the dose-escalation patients. Earlier anti-PD-1, anti-PD-L1 or anti-CTLA-4 therapy was permitted; under 50% had received some. Whole-study findings and limits: The mean number of expanded clones was higher in CD8+ T cells than in CD4+. Partial responders at 0.1-3.0 mg/kg had among the lowest clonal expansion.

TCRdb keeps only in-frame clones here, not all; method: immunoSEQ multiplex PCR. The sample lists 63,000 or so clones, more than 80% seen once, with 1.1% in the top ten. V was trimmed by 1 base and J by 3 bases, leaving 4 bases between them. The CDR3 runs 12 residues. Germline assignment: CDR1 SGHTA and CDR2 FQGNSA. The genes are TRBV7-2 and TRBJ2-7; no definite D call. The sequence derives from an adult with an advanced solid tumor such as melanoma, head and neck, liver or kidney cancer. Source: CD4+ or CD8+ T cells sorted from blood, taken in a trial of the OX40 agonist ivuxolimab. The CDR3 sequence: CASSLGDYEQYF. In DNA form, the CDR3 reads TGTGCCAGCAGCTTAGGGGACTACGAGCAGTACTTC.